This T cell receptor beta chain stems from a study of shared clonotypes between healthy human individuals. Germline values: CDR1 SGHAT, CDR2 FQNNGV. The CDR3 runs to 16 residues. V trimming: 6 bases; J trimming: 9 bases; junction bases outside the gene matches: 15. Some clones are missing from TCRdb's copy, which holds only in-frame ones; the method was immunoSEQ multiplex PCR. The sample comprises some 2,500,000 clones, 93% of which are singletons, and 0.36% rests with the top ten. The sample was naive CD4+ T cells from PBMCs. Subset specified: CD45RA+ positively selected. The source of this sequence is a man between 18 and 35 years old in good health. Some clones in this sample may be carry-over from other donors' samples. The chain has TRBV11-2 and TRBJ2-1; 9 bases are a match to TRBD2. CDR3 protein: CASRQRGASGTAEQFF. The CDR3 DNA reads TGTGCCAGCAGACAAAGGGGGGCTAGCGGGACTGCTGAGCAGTTCTTC.